This TCR beta chain was recovered during a study of blood T cells in healthy people across ages. Whole-study results and caveats: TCR beta diversity, measured per million T cells, fell in a roughly linear way with age.

The authors ran a second PCR of about 7 to 11 cycles using a sample-barcoded 5' primer and a J-beta primer mix. TCRdb reprocessed the 5' RACE reads via MiXCR and lists one record per CDR3 protein. The data contain about 800,000 distinct CDR3 sequences, 55% to 75% of them singletons. The CDR3 is 13 amino acids. V lost 3 bases and J lost 4, with 10 bases in between. Germline V gene data show CDR1 as SQVTM and CDR2 as ANQGSEA. Only a few counts were recorded for this clonotype. Its antigen is unknown. The TCR comes from a man aged 30 to 45 in good health. The rearrangement uses TRBV29-1 and TRBJ2-1, with D hard to call. Sequenced material: blood. For the CDR3, the DNA is TGCAGCGTTGATTCGCCCCTTTACAATGAGCAGTTCTTC. This translates into CSVDSPLYNEQFF.